These 13 T cell receptor beta chains were sequenced from one sample in a study of human T cells and chemical hapten exposure. Indicated time point: patch test 3, about 24 weeks after DPC sensitization. Documented treatment: therapeutic diphenylcyclopropenone sensitization with weekly scalp DPC. The study extracted total RNA from unfractionated whole blood. MiXCR, run by TCRdb on the RACE reads, gives a single entry per CDR3 protein. The table records some 38,000 distinct CDR3 sequences, 8% to 10% of them present only once. This material consisted of whole blood, taken in connection with sensitization to the hapten diphenylcyclopropenone (DPC). These receptors all come from a man aged 45-65 years with alopecia areata. Some clones in this sample may be carry-over from other donors' samples.

This clonotype has a handful of counts. The rearrangement uses TRBV18 and TRBJ2-1; the match to TRBD2 covers 10 bases. This CDR3 is built from 16 residues. Germline CDR1 and CDR2: KGHSH and LQKENI. V lost 1 base, J lost 8 bases, and 8 bases stayed unmatched. The CDR3 bases are TGTGCCAGCTCACCACGGCCGGCTAGCGGGAGCTATGAGCAGTTCTTC. Protein product: CASSPRPASGSYEQFF. Full variable domain (remainder filled in from reference TRBV18 and TRBJ2-1): NAGVMQNPRHLVRRRGQEARLRCSPMKGHSHVYWYRQLPEEGLKFMVYLQKENIIDESGMPKERFSAEFPKEGPSILRIQQVVRGDSAAYFCASSPRPASGSYEQFFGPGTRLTVL.

This clonotype has at least ten counts. V and J are TRBV12-3 or TRBV12-4 and TRBJ2-2, with D hard to call. There are 12 residues in the CDR3. V was clipped by 2 bases and J by 5 bases, with 3 bases between them. CDR3 in amino acids: CASSLQTGELFF. CDR3 nucleotides: TGTGCCAGCAGTTTACAGACCGGGGAGCTGTTTTTT.

This clonotype was recorded many times. The CDR3 region has the DNA TGTGCCAGCTCACCAGACAGGAGCTATGGCTACACCTTC. Its translation: CASSPDRSYGYTF. The chain joins TRBV18 to TRBJ1-2; D is possibly TRBD1 (6 bases). V was pared by 2 bases and J by 4 bases, with 8 bases between. Germline V gene sequence: CDR1 KGHSH, CDR2 LQKENI. The CDR3 runs to 13 residues.

The rearrangement joins TRBV3-1 to TRBJ1-2; the D gene is possibly TRBD1 (6 bases). CDR3 length equals 16 residues. Germline CDR1 is LGHDT and CDR2 is YNNKEL (reference sequence). Trimming stripped 0 bases from V and 8 bases from J, with 19 bases between. The CDR3 DNA reads as TGTGCCAGCAGCCAAGATAGCGCGGGACACAGCAGAGGCTACACCTTC. This codes for CASSQDSAGHSRGYTF.

This clonotype was counted between two and nine times. The gene calls are TRBV29-1 and TRBJ2-2; possibly TRBD2 for D (5 bases). Trimming took off 6 bases at V and 0 bases at J, with 11 bases between the two ends. This CDR3 region has 14 residues. Germline assignment: CDR1 SQVTM and CDR2 ANQGSEA. The CDR3 DNA reads TGCAGCGTGAAGCGGCCCTCGAACACCGGGGAGCTGTTTTTT. Translation: CSVKRPSNTGELFF.

This clonotype was seen more than once but under ten times. This chain joins TRBV7-2 and TRBJ2-7; 9 nucleotides line up with TRBD1. Per the germline V gene, CDR1 is SGHTA and CDR2 is FQGNSA. The CDR3 has 16 amino acids. The V and J ends lost 1 base and 4 bases, in that order; junction bases with no gene match: 8. CDR3 nucleotides: TGTGCCAGCAGCTTAGGTGGACAGGGGACGATTTACGAGCAGTACTTC. Its protein product is CASSLGGQGTIYEQYF.

This clonotype has ten or more counts. As DNA, the CDR3 is TGTGCCAGCAGCGTGGACAGATCGACCGGGGAGCTGTTTTTT. Protein sequence: CASSVDRSTGELFF. V and J are TRBV2 and TRBJ2-2, with D maybe TRBD1 (6 bases). V was trimmed by 6 bases and J by 5 bases, leaving 13 bases between them. The CDR3 covers 14 residues. Germline V gene data show CDR1 as SNHLY and CDR2 as FYNNEI.

This clonotype occurred many times. The V call is TRBV24-1, the J call TRBJ1-2; 7 bases are shared with TRBD1. Trimming took 2 bases from V and 3 from J; bases not matched to a gene: 5. The CDR3 totals 15 residues. Germline V gene sequence: CDR1 KGHDR, CDR2 SFDVKD. The CDR3 DNA reads as TGTGCCACCAGTGATTCCGGCACAGGGGACTATGGCTACACCTTC. It yields the protein CATSDSGTGDYGYTF.

By share of the sample, this clonotype is medium-sized (0.01 to 0.1%). The gene calls are TRBV6-5 and TRBJ2-6; D perhaps matches TRBD1 (6 bases). The CDR3 contains 16 residues. V lost 5 bases to trimming and J lost 2 bases, with 13 bases between them. Germline CDR1 and CDR2: MNHEY and SVGAGI. DNA of the CDR3: TGTGCCAGCAGTATACAGGGCACCCCTGGGGCCAACGTCCTGACTTTC. Its protein product is CASSIQGTPGANVLTF.

This clonotype was detected many times. The gene calls are TRBV18 and TRBJ2-2; a weak D match, TRBD2 (6 bases). V lost 0 bases, J lost 6 bases, and 11 bases lay in between. The CDR3 runs to 15 residues. Per germline, CDR1 KGHSH and CDR2 LQKENI. The CDR3 sequence: CASSPPDLAPGELFF. CDR3 nucleotide sequence: TGTGCCAGCTCACCACCGGATCTAGCGCCCGGGGAGCTGTTTTTT.

This clonotype was seen at least ten times. The chain links TRBV27 to TRBJ2-7; TRBD1 agrees at 9 bases. V lost 4 bases to trimming and J lost 5 bases; unmatched junction nucleotides: 9. CDR1 is MNHEY and CDR2 is SMNVEV in the germline V gene (reference sequence). This CDR3 contains 15 residues. The CDR3 DNA reads as TGTGCCAGCAGTTACGGGCGAACAGGGGGCCACGAGCAGTACTTC. Translating it yields CASSYGRTGGHEQYF.

The rearrangement joins TRBV10-3 to TRBJ2-5; a possible D gene is TRBD2 (5 bases). V lost 6 bases and J 4 bases, leaving 9 bases between the germline ends. The germline V gene encodes CDR1 ENHRY and CDR2 SYGVKD. The CDR3 length is 12 residues. As DNA, the CDR3 is TGTGCCATCAGCGGGAATGGAGAGACCCAGTACTTC. Translation gives CAISGNGETQYF.

This clonotype was counted many times. J is TRBJ2-5 and V is TRBV20-1; 7 bases are shared with TRBD2. The CDR3 contains 14 residues. The junction had 10 bases not matched to a gene; V was cut back by 6 bases and J by 3 bases. CDR1 and CDR2 (germline): DFQATT, SNEGSKA (reference sequence). CDR3 protein: CSAQEPLAEETQYF. DNA for the CDR3: TGCAGTGCACAGGAACCCCTAGCGGAAGAGACCCAGTACTTC.